The entry that follows covers one T cell receptor (beta chain) sequence. The antigen is undetermined. This CDR3 is built from 12 residues. CDR1 is MNHNY, CDR2 SVGAGI, per germline (reference sequence). These data belong to a study of cytomegalovirus exposure and HLA in healthy donors. General study points: Some TCR beta chains (roughly 160 of them) were listed as cytomegalovirus-associated.

PCR employed 60 Vbeta and 13 Jbeta primers. The method was immunoSEQ multiplex PCR; TCRdb's version includes in-frame clones alone and lacks a portion of them. The table has roughly 250,000 clones, 72% seen once; the top ten hold about 2.1%. The TCR originated in a female donor in good health and CMV-seronegative. Sequenced: PBMCs. This chain connects TRBV6-6 to TRBJ2-1; 10 bases map to TRBD2. The CDR3 region has the DNA TGTGCTATAGCGGGAGGAGGCAATGAGCAGTTCTTC. This encodes CAIAGGGNEQFF.